Below, one T cell receptor beta chain is given with its context. The antigen remains undetermined. These data are taken from a study of PD-1 blockade in classical Hodgkin lymphoma. Study-level points and caveats: Researchers reported that CD4+ TCR diversity, though not CD8+, rose significantly by C4D1. Reported findings placed baseline TCR diversity lower in newly diagnosed patients (compared with healthy donors). Complete responders matched newly diagnosed patients in baseline diversity.

Generated by immunoSEQ multiplex PCR, the TCRdb table keeps only in-frame clones and is missing some. The sample consists of about 64,000 clones, less than 95% of them appearing once. Time point given: cycle 4 day 1 (C4D1), after 6 weeks of nivolumab. Relapse after autologous stem cell transplantation occurred in every patient, and brentuximab vedotin exposure varied. Germline loops: CDR1 MNHEY, CDR2 SVGAGI. This CDR3 is built from 13 residues. Between the trimmed V and J ends, which lost 5 bases and 4 bases, there was a span of 11 bases. The input for sequencing was peripheral blood mononuclear cells (PBMCs), taken before the fourth cycle of nivolumab. J is TRBJ1-2 and V is TRBV6-5, with TRBD1 as a possible D gene (5 bases). The receptor comes from a human donor with classical Hodgkin lymphoma. CDR3 nucleotide sequence: TGTGCCAGCAGTGGAACAGGTCTCTATGGCTACACCTTC. Amino acid sequence: CASSGTGLYGYTF.